This section outlines one T cell receptor beta chain sequence together with its context. The CDR3 totals 13 residues. Germline trimming cut 4 bases from V and 5 bases from J; bases unmatched to any gene: 3. Germline V gene lookup returns CDR1 SGHNT and CDR2 YENEEA. This entry belongs to a study of cytomegalovirus exposure and HLA in healthy donors. Assay used: immunoSEQ multiplex PCR; TCRdb lists only in-frame clones, some missing. The sample lists about 82,000 clones, about 95% occurring once. The sequence derives from a woman aged 18-29 years in good health and CMV-seronegative. The rearrangement joins TRBV11-3 to TRBJ2-5, with TRBD2 identical over 8 bases. The material sequenced was PBMCs. CDR3 region: CASSSGGLETQYF. Written as DNA, the CDR3 is TGTGCCAGCAGCTCGGGGGGGCTGGAGACCCAGTACTTC.